The text below deals with one T cell receptor beta chain. Its antigen remains unknown. This CDR3 spans 11 amino acids. CDR1 DFQATT and CDR2 SNEGSKA come from the germline V gene (reference sequence). With 0 bases removed from V and 15 bases from J, the gap between germline ends came to 9 bases. The entry originates in a study of CD8 T cells in Susac syndrome. Background on the study: When blood was drawn, patients with Susac syndrome were on intravenous immunoglobulin alone, on corticosteroids, or therapy-naive.

Study-wide points: The CD4+ T cell repertoires of Susac syndrome were found to show no clonal expansion.

A quantity of about 0.5 to 1 ug RNA underwent reverse transcription using random hexamers. TCRdb redid the calling of the immunoSEQ multiplex PCR reads with MiXCR, one entry per CDR3 protein. Of more than 85,000 distinct CDR3 sequences listed, 85% to 95% are singletons. The sequence was obtained from a human donor with Susac syndrome. The chain uses TRBV20-1 and TRBJ1-6, with a weak D call TRBD1 (5 bases). The sequenced sample was CD4+ T cells from PBMCs. As DNA, the CDR3 is TGCAGTGCTAGAGAAAGGGGTCTCCTCCACTTT. Translation: CSARERGLLHF.